This TCR beta chain was identified in a study of blood T cells in healthy people across ages. Primers used in a second PCR of about 6 to 11 cycles were a sample-barcoded 5' primer and a J-beta primer mix. TCRdb processed the 5' RACE reads anew with MiXCR; each CDR3 protein has one entry. The sample includes more than 650,000 distinct CDR3 sequences, about 20% of them seen just once. The count of this clonotype is one. There are 12 residues in the CDR3. Trimming shortened V by 2 bases and J by 4 bases, and 4 bases separated the two germline ends. The TCR comes from a man aged 65-85 years in good health. The chain carries TRBV12-3 or TRBV12-4 and TRBJ2-3; no definite D call. The specimen sequenced was blood. CDR3 in amino acids: CASSLKSDTQYF. The CDR3 DNA follows: TGTGCCAGCAGTTTAAAATCAGATACGCAGTATTTT.